Listed below are T cell receptor beta chains from one sample, sequenced in a study of shared clonotypes between healthy human individuals. Sequencing used immunoSEQ multiplex PCR; TCRdb keeps in-frame clones, though not all of them. The repertoire consists of under 1,100,000 clones, with around 82% occurring once and the leading ten covering 0.61%. Source material: memory CD4+ T cells from PBMCs. The receptor set was obtained from a young man in good health. Some clones in this sample may be carry-over from other donors' samples. Each CDR3 is given with its conserved first and last residue. D genes are given only for firm matches. Clone size, where shown, is once, few, many, or a class for clones that have expanded.

d_call	v_call	clone_size	j_call	cdr3_nt	cdr3_aa
TRBD1	TRBV28	NA	TRBJ2-3	TGTGCCAGCAGTTTATGGGGACAGGGCGGCACAGATACGCAGTATTTT	CASSLWGQGGTDTQYF
TRBD1	TRBV28	NA	TRBJ2-7	TGTGCCAGCAGGACAGGGGGCGCCTACGAGCAGTACTTC	CASRTGGAYEQYF
NA	TRBV29-1	once	TRBJ2-3	TGCAGCGTTGAAGATCTTAGGGACCCGACAGATACGCAGTATTTT	CSVEDLRDPTDTQYF
NA	TRBV4-1	NA	TRBJ2-6	TGCGCCAGCAGCCAAAGGAGAGCACAGACAAGTACTGGGGCCAACGTCCTGACTTTC	CASSQRRAQTSTGANVLTF
NA	TRBV2	NA	TRBJ2-7	TGTGCCAGCAGTGAAATGTGGGAGGCAGGGGGCTACGAGCAGTACTTC	CASSEMWEAGGYEQYF
NA	TRBV6-1	once	TRBJ1-5	TGTGCCAGCAGTGAATTTTTTTCCGCCGGTGGGCAGCCCCAGCATTTT	CASSEFFSAGGQPQHF
NA	TRBV28	NA	TRBJ1-3	TGTGCCAGCATGGACCCAAACACCATATATTTT	CASMDPNTIYF
NA	TRBV5-1	few	TRBJ2-7	TGCGCCAGCAGCTTGGCTGCAGCTAATGACTACGAGCAGTACTTC	CASSLAAANDYEQYF
TRBD2	TRBV18	once	TRBJ2-3	TGTGCCAGCTCACCATGGAGCGGGGGCAGCACAGATACGCAGTATTTT	CASSPWSGGSTDTQYF
NA	TRBV7-2	NA	TRBJ2-3	TGTGCCAGCGCTCCTGGCAGGGCCAGCACAGATACGCAGTATTTT	CASAPGRASTDTQYF
TRBD1	TRBV6-5	NA	TRBJ1-2	TGTGCCAGCAGACCTCAGGGGGCAGGAGGCTACACCTTC	CASRPQGAGGYTF
TRBD2	TRBV29-1	NA	TRBJ2-2	TGCAGCGTAAAACTAGCGGGAGTGGCCGGGGAGCTGTTTTTT	CSVKLAGVAGELFF
TRBD1	TRBV30	NA	TRBJ2-3	TGTGCCTGGAGTTTTACCAGGACAGGCGATACGCAGTATTTT	CAWSFTRTGDTQYF
NA	TRBV18	NA	TRBJ1-5	TGTGCCAGCTCACCCACAGGGTATCAGCCCCAGCATTTT	CASSPTGYQPQHF
TRBD1	TRBV9	once	TRBJ2-3	TGTGCCAGCAGCGAGGGACAGCCTAGCACAGATACGCAGTATTTT	CASSEGQPSTDTQYF
NA	TRBV7-9	few	TRBJ2-1	TGTGCCAGCAGCCTAGACCCACAGGGTCATGAGCAGTTCTTC	CASSLDPQGHEQFF
TRBD2	TRBV25-1	NA	TRBJ2-1	TGTGCCAGCAGCAATTTAGCGGGAGGGAACAATGAGCAGTTCTTC	CASSNLAGGNNEQFF
NA	TRBV28	NA	TRBJ2-7	TGTGCCAGCGGTAACCAGGGTAGTCACTACGAGCAGTACTTC	CASGNQGSHYEQYF
NA	TRBV7-2	NA	TRBJ2-5	TGTGCCAGCAGCTTATCCAGGGGAGGGGAGACCCAGTACTTC	CASSLSRGGETQYF
TRBD1	TRBV18	NA	TRBJ1-5	TGTGCCAGCTCATCGGGACAGCCTAATCAGCCCCAGCATTTT	CASSSGQPNQPQHF
NA	TRBV6-1	NA	TRBJ2-2	TGTGCCAGCAGTGAAAGGGGTTGGGAGCTGTTTTTT	CASSERGWELFF
NA	TRBV2	few	TRBJ1-2	TGTGCCAGCAGTCGAAGGCAGGACTATGGCTACACCTTC	CASSRRQDYGYTF
NA	TRBV5-4	many	TRBJ2-2	TGTGCCAGCAGCTTACGACCCAACACCGGGGAGCTGTTTTTT	CASSLRPNTGELFF
NA	TRBV10-3	NA	TRBJ2-3	TGTGCCATCAGTGACCTAGCGACTAGCACAGATACGCAGTATTTT	CAISDLATSTDTQYF
TRBD1	TRBV2	once	TRBJ1-4	TGTGCCAGCAAGGGTCTCCGGGACAGGGGGGCCGAACTGTTTTTT	CASKGLRDRGAELFF
TRBD1	TRBV30	NA	TRBJ2-5	TGTGCCTGGAATCTCGGGACAGGGGGCAAGTGGACCCAGTACTTC	CAWNLGTGGKWTQYF
NA	TRBV2	NA	TRBJ2-7	TGTGCCAGGGGGGGATCCTCTAGGGACGGCGAGCAGTACTTC	CARGGSSRDGEQYF
NA	TRBV30	NA	TRBJ1-5	TGTGCCTGGAGTTTTGACAGCTATCAGCCCCAGCATTTT	CAWSFDSYQPQHF